Listed here is a single T cell receptor beta chain. Its antigen is as yet unknown. CDR3 length: 16 residues. The germline V gene has CDR1 LGHNA and CDR2 YSLEER. The J segment lost 3 bases and the V segment lost 0 bases, leaving 8 bases of the junction unmatched. The data belong to a study of shared clonotypes between healthy human individuals. Study-level findings and limits: The small donor group covered limited genetic and exposure diversity.

Several immunoSEQ plates received, in even portions, the genomic DNA of each subset. TCRdb's copy holds only in-frame clones and misses some; the assay was immunoSEQ multiplex PCR. The data contain 950,000 to 1,300,000 clones, 65% to 80% of them singletons. Only Caucasian adults living in Nashville, Tennessee made up the donor group. The origin of this receptor is a young man in good health. The sample consisted of memory CD4+ T cells sorted from blood. Subset here: CD45RA-negative fraction. V gene TRBV4-3 combines with J gene TRBJ2-7; the match to TRBD1 covers 7 bases. DNA for the CDR3: TGCGCCAGCAGCCAAGAAAGGACAGGACCCTACTACGAGCAGTACTTC. Its translation: CASSQERTGPYYEQYF.